The 9 T cell receptor beta chains in this list originate from one sample, sequenced in a study of graft-versus-host responses after intestinal transplantation (dated by TCRdb to the early 2020s). Library preparation used the immunoSEQ multiplex PCR assay. Imported from immuneACCESS, the table was reduced by TCRdb to in-frame sequences with V and J called. These copies leave out some clones; in studies compared against another copy, an unresolved V gene accounts for under half, and the cause of the remainder is not known. The sample records more than 12,000 clones, roughly a third of which are singletons. The top ten clones comprise 5.7% of the sample. The meaning of the sample's time point label: cells obtained before transplantation from donor or recipient. The sequences come from alloreactive CD4+ T cells from a mixed lymphocyte reaction culture, collected before intestinal transplant. The label giving this sample's cell subset or site can be read as: CFSE-low proliferating T cells sorted from roughly 6-day pre-transplant mixed lymphocyte reaction (GvH or HvG direction). The receptors originated from a human patient who received an intestinal transplant.

This clone was observed once. The chain uses TRBV7-9 and TRBJ1-4, with 10 bases identical to TRBD1. Trimming at V came to 6 bases and at J to 3 bases, leaving 7 bases not matched to a gene. The CDR3 loop spans 16 amino acids. Germline CDR1 and CDR2: SEHNR and FQNEAQ (reference sequence). The CDR3 region has the DNA TGTGCCAGCAGGAAGACAGGGGGCAAAGCTAATGAAAAACTGTTTTTT. Protein: CASRKTGGKANEKLFF.

The chain employs TRBV12-5 and TRBJ1-2, with D possibly being TRBD1 (5 bases). The CDR3 length is 13 residues. V gave up 1 base and J gave up 7 bases, with 10 bases separating them. Germline loops: CDR1 LGHNT, CDR2 FRNRAP. This CDR3 is CASGLAPGFGYTF. CDR3 in DNA: TGTGCTAGTGGTTTGGCTCCAGGGTTTGGCTACACCTTC.

The chain carries TRBV2 and TRBJ2-3; 7 nucleotides match TRBD2. CDR1 is SNHLY, CDR2 FYNNEI, per germline. J gave up 2 bases and V 4 bases, and 3 bases lay outside the gene matches. The CDR3 runs 14 residues. This chain's CDR3 is CASSVLAVTDTQYF. In nucleotides, the CDR3 is TGTGCCAGCAGTGTCCTAGCGGTCACAGATACGCAGTATTTT.

V and J are TRBV11-2 and TRBJ1-2; D unresolved. The CDR3 has 13 amino acids. Trimming removed 0 bases at V and 0 bases at J, with 2 bases between. Per germline, CDR1 SGHAT and CDR2 FQNNGV. CDR3 sequence (DNA): TGTGCCAGCAGCTTAGAATCTAACTATGGCTACACCTTC. Encoded protein: CASSLESNYGYTF. Looking up the rest from reference TRBV11-2 and TRBJ1-2 gives the full variable domain: EAGVAQSPRYKIIEKRQSVAFWCNPISGHATLYWYQQILGQGPKLLIQFQNNGVVDDSQLPKDRFSAERLKGVDSTLKIQPAKLEDSAVYLCASSLESNYGYTFGSGTRLTVV.

The chain links TRBV5-1 to TRBJ1-1; D remains unclear. CDR3 size: 15 residues. Germline V lookup: CDR1 SGHRS, CDR2 YFSETQ. V was pared by 2 bases and J by 2 bases, with 13 bases between. CDR3 bases: TGCGCCAGCAGCTTCGTTTGGGGAAGTAACACTGAAGCTTTCTTT. Translating gives CASSFVWGSNTEAFF.

The chain employs TRBV5-4 and TRBJ2-1; D not certain. The germline CDR1 and CDR2 sequences are SGHNT and YYREEE (reference sequence). V was cut by 5 bases and J by 2 bases, with 14 bases left in between. The CDR3 extends over 15 amino acids. The CDR3 DNA is TGTGCCAGCAGACTAACTGGTTCCACCTACAATGAGCAGTTCTTC. Amino acids: CASRLTGSTYNEQFF. Drawing the rest from reference TRBV5-4 and TRBJ2-1, the complete variable domain is ETGVTQSPTHLIKTRGQQVTLRCSSQSGHNTVSWYQQALGQGPQFIFQYYREEENGRGNFPPRFSGLQFPNYSSELNVNALELDDSALYLCASRLTGSTYNEQFFGPGTRLTVL.

The V and J genes are TRBV18 and TRBJ1-3; D is unresolved. The CDR3 is 14 residues long. Germline CDR1 reads KGHSH; CDR2 reads LQKENI. With 4 bases removed from V and 4 bases from J, the gap between germline ends came to 11 bases. CDR3 coding DNA: TGTGCCAGCTCACTTACGGATGGCGGAAACACCATATATTTT. Translated: CASSLTDGGNTIYF.

This chain uses TRBV19 with TRBJ2-1, with 12 bases identical to TRBD2. J was trimmed by 9 bases and V by 7 bases; bases with no gene match: 7. This CDR3 region has 14 residues. Germline V gene data show CDR1 as LNHDA and CDR2 as SQIVND (reference sequence). In DNA, the CDR3 is TGTGCCAGTACTCTAGCGGGAGGGCCTTTTGAGCAGTTCTTC. Its translation is CASTLAGGPFEQFF.

As concerns this clone: One end of the junction does not line up with germline, which may come from a read error. J is TRBJ1-2 and V is TRBV2, with D unresolved. CDR3 size: 13 residues. The germline V gene has CDR1 SNHLY and CDR2 FYNNEI. The CDR3 DNA is TGTACCAGCAGTGAAGGAACCTCCTATGGCCACACCTTC. Amino acids: CTSSEGTSYGHTF.